Presented here are 3 T cell receptor beta chains from one specimen sequenced in a study of T cell clonality in common variable immunodeficiency. Using immunoSEQ multiplex PCR, the repertoire was profiled, and TCRdb retains in-frame clones only, with some absent. The sample yields 60,000 to 75,000 clones, without any singletons. Input material: peripheral blood mononuclear cells. All receptors come from a person between 18 and 75 years old in good health.

This clone has a count of ten or more. Read coverage stops 3 residues before the CDR3 terminus; the germline J gene supplies the remainder. V is TRBV18 and J is TRBJ2-7, with TRBD1 as a possible D gene (5 bases). Germline loops: CDR1 KGHSH, CDR2 LQKENI. This CDR3 region has 15 residues. Trimming pared 3 bases from V and 0 bases from J, leaving 12 bases between. The part of the CDR3 DNA that was read is TGTGCCAGCTCACCCTCGACAGCCCGCTCCTACGAG. Translating it yields CASSPSTARSYE. The full CDR3 protein reads CASSPSTARSYEQYF.

This clone was seen repeatedly, ten times or more. The read is 3 residues too short to cover the CDR3 end, so that end is filled in from the germline J gene. The V gene is TRBV10-3, the J gene TRBJ2-1, with TRBD1 matching over 8 bases. After removal of 8 bases from V and 9 bases from J, the junction contained 6 bases not matched to a gene. The CDR3 length is 12 residues. CDR1 is ENHRY and CDR2 is SYGVKD in the germline V gene. Partial CDR3 DNA: TGTGCCATCGGCGACAGGGGAGGTGAG. It codes for CAIGDRGGE. The whole CDR3 sequence is CAIGDRGGEQFF.

This clone has only a few counts. Read data end 3 residues before the CDR3 end; the end is taken from the germline J gene. This sequence joins TRBV2 and TRBJ2-5, with 9 nucleotides matching TRBD1. From germline, CDR1 is SNHLY and CDR2 FYNNEI. The CDR3 runs 14 residues. Unmatched junction bases numbered 6, after V lost 6 bases and J lost 4 bases. The sequenced CDR3 bases are TGTGCCAGCAGAGGGGGGACAGGGTCAGAGACC. This codes for CASRGGTGSET. From start to end, the CDR3 is CASRGGTGSETQYF.